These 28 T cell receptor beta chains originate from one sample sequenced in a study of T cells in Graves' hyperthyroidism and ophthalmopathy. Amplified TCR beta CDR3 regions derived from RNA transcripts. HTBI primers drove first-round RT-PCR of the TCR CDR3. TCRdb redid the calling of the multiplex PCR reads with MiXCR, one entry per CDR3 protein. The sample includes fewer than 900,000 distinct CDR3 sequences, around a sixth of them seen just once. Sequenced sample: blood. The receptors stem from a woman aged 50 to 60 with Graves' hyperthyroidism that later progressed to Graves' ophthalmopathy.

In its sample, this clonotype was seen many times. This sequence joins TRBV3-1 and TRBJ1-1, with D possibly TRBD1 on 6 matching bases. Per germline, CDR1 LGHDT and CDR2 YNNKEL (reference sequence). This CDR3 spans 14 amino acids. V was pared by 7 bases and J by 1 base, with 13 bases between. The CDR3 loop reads CASTPTGRNTEAFF. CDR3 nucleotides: TGTGCCAGCACCCCAACAGGGAGGAACACTGAAGCTTTCTTT.

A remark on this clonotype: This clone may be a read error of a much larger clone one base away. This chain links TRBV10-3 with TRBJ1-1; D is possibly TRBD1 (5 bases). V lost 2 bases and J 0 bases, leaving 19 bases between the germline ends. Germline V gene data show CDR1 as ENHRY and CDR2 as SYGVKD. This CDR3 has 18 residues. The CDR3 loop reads CAISERPQGAHMNTEAFF. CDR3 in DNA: TGTGCCATCAGTGAGAGGCCCCAGGGAGCCCACATGAACACTGAAGCTTTCTTT.

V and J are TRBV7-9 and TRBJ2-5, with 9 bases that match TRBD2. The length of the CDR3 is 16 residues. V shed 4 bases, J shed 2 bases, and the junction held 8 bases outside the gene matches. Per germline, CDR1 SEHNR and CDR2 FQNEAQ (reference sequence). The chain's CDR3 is CASSSPGSGGQETQYF. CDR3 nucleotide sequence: TGTGCCAGCAGCTCCCCGGGTAGCGGGGGACAAGAGACCCAGTACTTC.

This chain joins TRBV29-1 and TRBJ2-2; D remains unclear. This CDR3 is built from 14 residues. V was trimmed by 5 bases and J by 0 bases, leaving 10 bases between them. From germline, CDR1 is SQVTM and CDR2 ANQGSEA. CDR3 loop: CSVTDIANTGELFF. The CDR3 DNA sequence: TGCAGCGTTACCGACATCGCGAACACCGGGGAGCTGTTTTTT.

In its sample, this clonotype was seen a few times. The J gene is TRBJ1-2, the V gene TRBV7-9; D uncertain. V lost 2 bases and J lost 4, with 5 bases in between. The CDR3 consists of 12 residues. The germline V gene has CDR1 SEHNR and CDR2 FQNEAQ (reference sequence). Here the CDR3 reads CASSLSIYGYTF. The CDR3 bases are TGTGCCAGCAGCTTATCGATCTATGGCTACACCTTC.

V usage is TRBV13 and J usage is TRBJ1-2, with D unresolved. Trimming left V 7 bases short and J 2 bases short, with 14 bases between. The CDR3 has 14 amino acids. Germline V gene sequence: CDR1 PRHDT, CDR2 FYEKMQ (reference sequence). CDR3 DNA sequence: TGTGCCAGCACTCTCGGACGGAGAAACTATGGCTACACCTTC. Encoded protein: CASTLGRRNYGYTF.

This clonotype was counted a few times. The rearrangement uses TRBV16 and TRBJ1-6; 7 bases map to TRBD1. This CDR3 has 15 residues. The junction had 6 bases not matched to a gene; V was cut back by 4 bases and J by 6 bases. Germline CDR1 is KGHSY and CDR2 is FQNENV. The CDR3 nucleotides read TGTGCCAGCAGCCGATTGGACAGGAGTAATTCACCCCTCCACTTT. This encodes CASSRLDRSNSPLHF.

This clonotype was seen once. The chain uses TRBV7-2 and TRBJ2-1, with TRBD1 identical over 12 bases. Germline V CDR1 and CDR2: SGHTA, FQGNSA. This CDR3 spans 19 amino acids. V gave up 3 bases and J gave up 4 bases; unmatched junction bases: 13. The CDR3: CASSLRGQGAVPIYNEQFF. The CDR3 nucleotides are TGTGCCAGCAGCTTGAGGGGACAGGGGGCCGTTCCCATTTACAATGAGCAGTTCTTC.

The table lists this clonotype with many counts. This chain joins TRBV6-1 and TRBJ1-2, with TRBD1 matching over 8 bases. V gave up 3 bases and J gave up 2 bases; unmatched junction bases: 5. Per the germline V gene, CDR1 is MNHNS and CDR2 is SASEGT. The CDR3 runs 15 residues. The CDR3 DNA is TGTGCCAGCAGTGACGGGACAGGCCTCAACTATGGCTACACCTTC. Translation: CASSDGTGLNYGYTF.

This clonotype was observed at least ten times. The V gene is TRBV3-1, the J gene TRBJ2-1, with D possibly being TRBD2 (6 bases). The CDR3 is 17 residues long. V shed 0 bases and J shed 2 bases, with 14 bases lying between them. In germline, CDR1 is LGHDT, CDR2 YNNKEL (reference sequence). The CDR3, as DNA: TGTGCCAGCAGCCAAGACGCAACTAGCATTCCCTACAATGAGCAGTTCTTC. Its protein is CASSQDATSIPYNEQFF.

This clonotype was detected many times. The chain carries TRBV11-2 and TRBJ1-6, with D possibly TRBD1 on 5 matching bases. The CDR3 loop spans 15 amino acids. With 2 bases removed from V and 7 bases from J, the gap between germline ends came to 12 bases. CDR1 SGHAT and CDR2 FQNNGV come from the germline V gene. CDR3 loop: CASSLRGTLNSPLHF. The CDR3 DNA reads TGTGCCAGCAGCTTACGTGGGACGTTAAATTCACCCCTCCACTTT.

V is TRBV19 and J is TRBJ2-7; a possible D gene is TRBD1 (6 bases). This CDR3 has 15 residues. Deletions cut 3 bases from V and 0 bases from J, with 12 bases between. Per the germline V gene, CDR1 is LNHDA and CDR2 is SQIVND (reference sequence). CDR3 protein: CASSILEGGSYEQYF. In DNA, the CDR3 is TGTGCCAGTAGTATTCTAGAAGGGGGCTCCTACGAGCAGTACTTC.

In DNA form, the CDR3 reads TGTGCCTGGAGTGTTAGGGTAGGGCAGCCCCAGCATTTT. This gives the protein CAWSVRVGQPQHF. The chain employs TRBV30 and TRBJ1-5; no firm D call. This CDR3 has 13 amino acids. CDR1 and CDR2 from the germline V gene are GTSNPN and SVGIG (reference sequence). Trimming shortened V by 0 bases and J by 7 bases, and 10 bases separated the two germline ends.

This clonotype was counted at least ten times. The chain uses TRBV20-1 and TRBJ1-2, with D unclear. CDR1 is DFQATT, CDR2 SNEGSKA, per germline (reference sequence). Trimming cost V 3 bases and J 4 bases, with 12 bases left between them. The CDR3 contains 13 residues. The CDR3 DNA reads TGCAGTGCTAGTACGCCAGGCCGCTATGGCTACACCTTC. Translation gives CSASTPGRYGYTF.

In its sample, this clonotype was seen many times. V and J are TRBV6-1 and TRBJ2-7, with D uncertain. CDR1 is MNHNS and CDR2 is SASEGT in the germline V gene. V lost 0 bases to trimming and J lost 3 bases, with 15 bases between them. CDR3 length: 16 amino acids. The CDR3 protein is CASSEAAVDPDYEQYF. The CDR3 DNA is TGTGCCAGCAGTGAAGCCGCCGTAGACCCGGACTACGAGCAGTACTTC.

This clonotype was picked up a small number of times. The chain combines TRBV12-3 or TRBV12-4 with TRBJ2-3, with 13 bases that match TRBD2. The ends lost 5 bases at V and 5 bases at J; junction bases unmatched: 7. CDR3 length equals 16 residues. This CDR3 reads CASSQTSGGAKDTQYF. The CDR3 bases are TGTGCCAGCAGTCAAACTAGCGGGGGGGCCAAAGATACGCAGTATTTT.

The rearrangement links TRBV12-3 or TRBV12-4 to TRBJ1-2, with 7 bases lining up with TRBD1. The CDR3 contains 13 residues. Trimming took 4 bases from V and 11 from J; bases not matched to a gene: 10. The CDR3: CASSSNRGRGYTF. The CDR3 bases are TGTGCCAGCAGTTCGAACAGGGGAAGAGGGTACACCTTC.

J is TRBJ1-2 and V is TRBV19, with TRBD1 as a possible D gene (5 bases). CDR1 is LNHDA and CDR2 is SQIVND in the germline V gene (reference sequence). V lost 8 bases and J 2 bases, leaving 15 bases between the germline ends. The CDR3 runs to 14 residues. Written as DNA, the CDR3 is TGTGCCAGTCGGTGGGGCAGCCTCAACTATGGCTACACCTTC. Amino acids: CASRWGSLNYGYTF. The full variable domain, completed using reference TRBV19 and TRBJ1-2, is DGGITQSPKYLFRKEGQNVTLSCEQNLNHDAMYWYRQDPGQGLRLIYYSQIVNDFQKGDIAEGYSVSREKKESFPLTVTSAQKNPTAFYLCASRWGSLNYGYTFGSGTRLTVV.

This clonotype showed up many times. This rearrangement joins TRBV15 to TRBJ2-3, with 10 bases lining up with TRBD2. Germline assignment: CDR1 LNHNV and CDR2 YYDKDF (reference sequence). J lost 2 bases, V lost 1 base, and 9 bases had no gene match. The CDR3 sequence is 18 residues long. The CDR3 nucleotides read TGTGCCACCAGCAGAGGTGATAGCGGGGGGTACTCCACAGATACGCAGTATTTT. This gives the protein CATSRGDSGGYSTDTQYF.

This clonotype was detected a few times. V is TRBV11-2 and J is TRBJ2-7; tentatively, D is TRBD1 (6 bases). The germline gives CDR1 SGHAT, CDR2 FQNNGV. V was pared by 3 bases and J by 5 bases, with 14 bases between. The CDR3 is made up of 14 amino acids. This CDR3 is CASSFLQGSHEQYF. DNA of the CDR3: TGTGCCAGCAGCTTCCTACAGGGTTCCCACGAGCAGTACTTC.

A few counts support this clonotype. The CDR3 DNA sequence: TGTGCCACACGACCCGTGGAATCCGCCGGGGAGCTGTTTTTT. Translated, it gives CATRPVESAGELFF. This sequence joins TRBV10-3 and TRBJ2-2; D not certain. The CDR3 is 14 residues long. V shed 10 bases and J shed 6 bases, with 18 bases lying between them. The germline V gene has CDR1 ENHRY and CDR2 SYGVKD.

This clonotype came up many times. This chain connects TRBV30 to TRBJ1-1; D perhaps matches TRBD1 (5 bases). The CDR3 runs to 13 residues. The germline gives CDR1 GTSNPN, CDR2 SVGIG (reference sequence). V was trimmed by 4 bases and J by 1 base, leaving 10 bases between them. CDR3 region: CAWNPGANTEAFF. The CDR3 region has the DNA TGTGCCTGGAACCCTGGGGCGAACACTGAAGCTTTCTTT.

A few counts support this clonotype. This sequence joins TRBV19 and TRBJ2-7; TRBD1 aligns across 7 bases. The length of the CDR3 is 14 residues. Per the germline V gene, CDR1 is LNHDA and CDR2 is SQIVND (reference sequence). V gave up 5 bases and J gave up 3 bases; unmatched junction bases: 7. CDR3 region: CASSADRAFYEQYF. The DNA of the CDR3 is TGTGCCAGTAGTGCAGACAGGGCGTTCTACGAGCAGTACTTC.

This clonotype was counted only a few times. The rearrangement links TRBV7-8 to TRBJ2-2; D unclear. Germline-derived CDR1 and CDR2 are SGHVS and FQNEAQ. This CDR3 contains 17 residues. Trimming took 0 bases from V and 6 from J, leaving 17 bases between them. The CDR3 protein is CASSLARSDIGSGELFF. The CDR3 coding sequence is TGTGCCAGCAGCTTAGCCAGGTCCGACATCGGGTCCGGGGAGCTGTTTTTT.

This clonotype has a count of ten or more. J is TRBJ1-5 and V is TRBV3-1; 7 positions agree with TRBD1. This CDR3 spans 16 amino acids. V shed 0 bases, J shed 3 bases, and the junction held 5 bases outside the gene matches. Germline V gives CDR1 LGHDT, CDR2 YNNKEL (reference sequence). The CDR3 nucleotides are TGTGCCAGCAGCCAAGATCACAGGGGTGACAATCAGCCCCAGCATTTT. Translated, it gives CASSQDHRGDNQPQHF.

CDR3 sequence: CASSLGRARLGNTEAFF. CDR3 coding DNA: TGCGCCAGCAGCTTGGGGAGGGCACGCCTGGGAAACACTGAAGCTTTCTTT. The chain uses TRBV5-1 and TRBJ1-1; D gene unclear. CDR1 is SGHRS and CDR2 is YFSETQ in the germline V gene. This CDR3 is 17 amino acids long. V lost 0 bases and J 2 bases, leaving 17 bases between the germline ends.

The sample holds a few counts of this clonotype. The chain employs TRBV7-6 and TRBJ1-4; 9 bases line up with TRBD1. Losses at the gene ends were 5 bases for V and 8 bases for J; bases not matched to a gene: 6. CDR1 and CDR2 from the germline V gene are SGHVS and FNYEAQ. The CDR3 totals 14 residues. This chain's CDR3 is CASSMGQGWEKLFF. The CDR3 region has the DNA TGTGCCAGCAGCATGGGACAGGGTTGGGAAAAACTGTTTTTT. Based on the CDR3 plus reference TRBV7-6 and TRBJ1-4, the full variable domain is GAGVSQSPRYKVTKRGQDVALRCDPISGHVSLYWYRQALGQGPEFLTYFNYEAQQDKSGLPNDRFSAERPEGSISTLTIQRTEQRDSAMYRCASSMGQGWEKLFFGSGTQLSVL.

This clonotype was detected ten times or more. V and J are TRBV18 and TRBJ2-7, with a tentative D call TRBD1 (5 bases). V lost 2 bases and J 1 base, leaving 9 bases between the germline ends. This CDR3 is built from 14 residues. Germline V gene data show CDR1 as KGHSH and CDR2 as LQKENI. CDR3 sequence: CASSPSQASYEQYF. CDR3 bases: TGTGCCAGCTCACCATCACAGGCATCCTACGAGCAGTACTTC.